The 21 T cell receptor beta chains below come from one sample, sequenced in a study of monozygotic twins with inflammatory bowel disease. With the 5' RACE reads reprocessed, TCRdb shows one record per CDR3 protein and no DNA. The sample totals 330,000 or so distinct CDR3 sequences. The sample consisted of blood. Every receptor here comes from a human donor with ulcerative colitis or Crohn's disease, or a healthy co-twin of an affected twin (not recorded which).

The chain recombines TRBV21-1 with TRBJ2-7; there is no DNA to check the TCRdb D call of TRBD2. TRBV21-1 is marked as a pseudogene. The CDR3 runs 17 residues. CDR3 loop: CASSRGTSGMEGYEQYF.

V is TRBV30 and J is TRBJ1-5. The V gene's germline CDR1 is GTSNPN and CDR2 SVGIG (reference sequence). CDR3 size: 18 residues. The CDR3 protein is CAWSHAPVWIESNQPQHF.

The V gene is TRBV5-1, the J gene TRBJ1-1; TCRdb returns TRBD1, unconfirmable since there is no DNA. The CDR3 spans 16 residues. The germline gives CDR1 SGHRS, CDR2 YFSETQ. The CDR3 region is CANSRDGMTLGTEAFF.

The rearrangement joins TRBV7-9 to TRBJ2-4; TCRdb picks TRBD1, but there is no DNA to check that call. CDR3 size: 14 residues. Germline V gives CDR1 SEHNR, CDR2 FQNEAQ (reference sequence). CDR3 residues: CASSGEGAKNIQYF.

This sequence joins TRBV7-9 and TRBJ2-7. Germline CDR1 reads SEHNR; CDR2 reads FQNEAQ (reference sequence). The CDR3 loop spans 11 amino acids. The CDR3 loop reads CASSRTYEQYF. Combining the CDR3 with reference TRBV7-9 and TRBJ2-7 gives the whole variable domain DTGVSQNPRHKITKRGQNVTFRCDPISEHNRLYWYRQTLGQGPEFLTYFQNEAQLEKSRLLSDRFSAERPKGSFSTLEIQRTEQGDSAMYLCASSRTYEQYFGPGTRLTVT.

V gene TRBV7-2 combines with J gene TRBJ2-1; the TCRdb call, TRBD1, lacks DNA for checking. The CDR3 has 15 residues. The germline V gene encodes CDR1 SGHTA and CDR2 FQGNSA. CDR3 sequence reads: CASRPGRGPHNEQFF.

The chain joins TRBV7-9 to TRBJ2-1; no DNA is available, so the TRBD1 call from TCRdb remains unchecked. Germline V gene data show CDR1 as SEHNR and CDR2 as FQNEAQ (reference sequence). CDR3 length: 15 amino acids. The CDR3 spells CASSMTGAIYNEQFF.

The V call is TRBV20-1, the J call TRBJ2-5; TCRdb reports TRBD1, a call that lacks DNA to check it against. The CDR3 extends over 15 amino acids. CDR1 and CDR2 (germline): DFQATT, SNEGSKA (reference sequence). The CDR3 here is CSARPPKASRETQYF.

This chain's CDR3 is CASSFPGDTQYF. The chain recombines TRBV5-1 with TRBJ2-3. CDR3 size: 12 residues. In germline, CDR1 is SGHRS, CDR2 YFSETQ.

V and J are TRBV7-9 and TRBJ2-3. The CDR3 extends over 17 amino acids. Per the germline V gene, CDR1 is SEHNR and CDR2 is FQNEAQ (reference sequence). The CDR3 protein is CASSLGYSEPSTDTQYF.

J is TRBJ1-1 and V is TRBV12-3 or TRBV12-4. The CDR3 is made up of 15 amino acids. The CDR3 loop is CASRVRSYLNTEAFF.

V gene TRBV10-3 combines with J gene TRBJ2-1; lacking DNA, the TRBD2 call made by TCRdb goes unchecked. The CDR3 sequence is 13 residues long. Germline V lookup: CDR1 ENHRY, CDR2 SYGVKD. CDR3 protein: CAISDISSPEQFF.

The chain combines TRBV7-8 with TRBJ1-1; lacking DNA, the TRBD1 call made by TCRdb goes unchecked. The CDR3 covers 14 residues. The germline V gene has CDR1 SGHVS and CDR2 FQNEAQ. CDR3 residues: CASSLADRNTEAFF.

V usage is TRBV27 and J usage is TRBJ2-7; the D call of TRBD2 rests on TCRdb alone, since no DNA is present to check it. This CDR3 comprises 14 residues. Germline V gene sequence: CDR1 MNHEY, CDR2 SMNVEV (reference sequence). The CDR3: CASSSAGGAYEQYF.

V and J are TRBV20-1 and TRBJ2-5. The CDR3 extends over 12 amino acids. Germline V lookup: CDR1 DFQATT, CDR2 SNEGSKA (reference sequence). CDR3 amino acids: CSASDRLETQYF.

This chain links TRBV12-3 or TRBV12-4 with TRBJ2-3; no DNA is available, so the TRBD2 call from TCRdb remains unchecked. The CDR3 runs to 20 residues. Here the CDR3 reads CASSRLRQGLAGLEADTQYF.

J is TRBJ1-2 and V is TRBV3-1; the TRBD1 assignment by TCRdb is unverifiable without DNA. The germline gives CDR1 LGHDT, CDR2 YNNKEL (reference sequence). The CDR3 loop spans 15 amino acids. CDR3 protein: CASSPINRGNYGYTF.

The chain couples TRBV7-3 to TRBJ2-1; the TRBD1 assignment by TCRdb is unverifiable without DNA. CDR3 length: 16 residues. Germline loops: CDR1 SGHTA, CDR2 FQGTGA. CDR3: CASSPIPTGRGVEQFF.

The CDR3 here is CASSRPPGQGAYEQYF. This chain uses TRBV5-1 with TRBJ2-7; TCRdb reports TRBD1, a call that lacks DNA to check it against. The CDR3 covers 16 residues. The germline CDR1 and CDR2 sequences are SGHRS and YFSETQ.

This rearrangement joins TRBV7-2 to TRBJ2-3. The CDR3 spans 12 residues. Germline assignment: CDR1 SGHTA and CDR2 FQGNSA. Here the CDR3 reads CASSSYTDTQYF. The full variable domain, rest sourced from reference TRBV7-2 and TRBJ2-3, is GAGVSQSPSNKVTEKGKDVELRCDPISGHTALYWYRQSLGQGLEFLIYFQGNSAPDKSGLPSDRFSAERTGGSVSTLTIQRTQQEDSAVYLCASSSYTDTQYFGPGTRLTVL.

The V call is TRBV5-1, the J call TRBJ1-5. The CDR3 consists of 14 residues. CDR1 is SGHRS and CDR2 is YFSETQ in the germline V gene. The CDR3 sequence is CASSLMGSNQPQHF.